This TCR beta chain stems from a study of graft-versus-host responses after intestinal transplantation. On the study more broadly: Every transplant recipient was induced with anti-thymocyte globulin, then maintained on tacrolimus and steroids for about three years.

Assay: immunoSEQ multiplex PCR; the TCRdb copy retains only in-frame clones and omits some. The sample lists more than 70,000 clones; roughly 80% were seen once. About this clone itself: Its target is unknown.

General study points: The highest levels of circulating GvH clones went along with early declines in HvG clones after transplant. In patients with graft-donor T cell macrochimerism, allograft graft-versus-host to host-versus-graft clonal ratios were high.

CDR3 length: 13 residues. Trimming stripped 2 bases from V and 5 bases from J, with 6 bases between. Germline CDR1 reads SEHNR; CDR2 reads FQNEAQ (reference sequence). The material sequenced was unstimulated CD4+ T cells sorted from spleen or lymph node cells, taken before intestinal transplant. The receptor was derived from a human donor who received an intestinal transplant. The V gene is TRBV7-9, the J gene TRBJ2-2, with a tentative D call TRBD1 (5 bases). The CDR3 nucleotides read TGTGCCAGCAGCTTACAGGGTACCGGGGAGCTGTTTTTT. Its protein is CASSLQGTGELFF.